The entry below describes one T cell receptor (beta chain). The authors' processing: Using reference gene primer amplification, nucleated cell counts were estimated. The method was immunoSEQ multiplex PCR; TCRdb's version includes in-frame clones alone and lacks a portion of them. Clone size and the V and J calls come from that table; the DNA yielded D and trimming. This sample yields about 20,000 clones, of which roughly 88% are seen a single time; over 8.5% belongs to the top ten. The CDR3 extends over 15 amino acids. Germline trimming cut 8 bases from V and 0 bases from J; bases unmatched to any gene: 5. The germline gives CDR1 LNHDA, CDR2 SQIVND (reference sequence). This sample was included in a study of blood T cell repertoires in COVID-19. Study summary: The United States, Italy and Spain provided the acute and convalescent COVID-19 samples. Sample material is recorded as cDNA or gDNA derived from T cells, B-cell-depleted T cells, or PBMCs.

The TCR originated in a human donor in a cohort sampled during active COVID-19. The donor label of this sample is uncertain. The V and J genes are TRBV19 and TRBJ1-5; 9 nucleotides agree with TRBD1. Source material: peripheral blood. The DNA for the CDR3 is TGTGCCAGTGGACAGGGGTTTACTAGCAATCAGCCCCAGCATTTT. It encodes CASGQGFTSNQPQHF.